The rows below give T cell receptor beta chains drawn from one sample of a study of blood T cell repertoires in COVID-19. Repertoires were generated with immunoSEQ multiplex PCR, while TCRdb's copy carries only in-frame clones and drops some. The sample carries approximately 150,000 clones, around 72% recorded once. Sequencing was carried out using peripheral blood. The receptors stem from a woman in her sixties with acute or convalescent COVID-19. CDR3s include the opening cysteine and the closing phenylalanine or tryptophan. Fields, in order: clone size, CDR3 length, J gene, V gene, D gene, CDR3 protein, CDR3 DNA. D genes are given only for firm matches. Clone size is stated in some rows and not others, as once, few, many or a class when expanded.

clone_size: NA; cdr3_length: 11; j_call: TRBJ1-2; v_call: TRBV11-2; d_call: NA; cdr3_aa: CASSPGYGYTF; cdr3_nt: TGTGCCAGCAGCCCCGGTTATGGCTACACCTTC
clone_size: few; cdr3_length: 16; j_call: TRBJ1-6; v_call: TRBV11-2; d_call: NA; cdr3_aa: CASSFLGATDNSPLHF; cdr3_nt: TGTGCCAGCAGCTTTTTGGGCGCAACAGATAATTCACCCCTCCACTTT
clone_size: NA; cdr3_length: 16; j_call: TRBJ2-7; v_call: TRBV27; d_call: TRBD2; cdr3_aa: CASSPGTSGRAFEQYF; cdr3_nt: TGTGCCAGCAGCCCCGGGACTAGCGGGAGGGCCTTTGAGCAGTACTTC
clone_size: NA; cdr3_length: 15; j_call: TRBJ1-2; v_call: TRBV20-1; d_call: NA; cdr3_aa: CSASIEQVSLHGYTF; cdr3_nt: TGCAGTGCTAGTATCGAGCAGGTCTCGCTCCATGGCTACACCTTC
clone_size: NA; cdr3_length: 13; j_call: TRBJ2-1; v_call: TRBV19; d_call: NA; cdr3_aa: CASSIVKGIEQFF; cdr3_nt: TGTGCCAGTAGTATAGTAAAGGGGATAGAGCAGTTCTTC
clone_size: NA; cdr3_length: 14; j_call: TRBJ2-2; v_call: TRBV10-2; d_call: NA; cdr3_aa: CASSESTRAGELFF; cdr3_nt: TGCGCCAGCAGTGAGTCGACTAGGGCCGGGGAGCTGTTTTTT
clone_size: NA; cdr3_length: 11; j_call: TRBJ2-1; v_call: TRBV2; d_call: NA; cdr3_aa: CASTSGNEQFF; cdr3_nt: TGTGCCAGCACGTCAGGGAATGAGCAGTTCTTC
clone_size: NA; cdr3_length: 14; j_call: TRBJ2-1; v_call: TRBV27; d_call: NA; cdr3_aa: CASSLRGLYNEQFF; cdr3_nt: TGTGCCAGCAGTTTAAGGGGTCTCTACAATGAGCAGTTCTTC
clone_size: NA; cdr3_length: 15; j_call: TRBJ2-5; v_call: TRBV6-5; d_call: TRBD1; cdr3_aa: CASGQGWPWQETQYF; cdr3_nt: TGTGCCAGTGGACAGGGATGGCCGTGGCAAGAGACCCAGTACTTC
clone_size: NA; cdr3_length: 15; j_call: TRBJ2-5; v_call: TRBV7-9; d_call: NA; cdr3_aa: CASESLQSSQETQYF; cdr3_nt: TGTGCCAGCGAGAGTTTACAGTCTTCCCAAGAAACCCAGTACTTC
clone_size: NA; cdr3_length: 15; j_call: TRBJ1-2; v_call: TRBV6-1; d_call: NA; cdr3_aa: CASSELGGVRDGYTF; cdr3_nt: TGTGCCAGCAGTGAATTAGGGGGGGTGAGGGATGGCTACACCTTC
clone_size: NA; cdr3_length: 16; j_call: TRBJ2-1; v_call: TRBV5-4; d_call: TRBD2; cdr3_aa: CASSSPRTSGYNEQFF; cdr3_nt: TGTGCCAGCAGCTCCCCCCGGACTAGCGGATACAATGAGCAGTTCTTC
clone_size: few; cdr3_length: 15; j_call: TRBJ2-1; v_call: TRBV11-2; d_call: NA; cdr3_aa: CASSSRPGSYNEQFF; cdr3_nt: TGTGCCAGCAGCTCAAGACCAGGCTCCTACAATGAGCAGTTCTTC
clone_size: once; cdr3_length: 15; j_call: TRBJ2-2; v_call: TRBV6-1; d_call: TRBD2; cdr3_aa: CASSEYGTSAGELFF; cdr3_nt: TGTGCCAGCAGTGAATATGGGACTAGCGCCGGGGAGCTGTTTTTT
clone_size: few; cdr3_length: 16; j_call: TRBJ1-5; v_call: TRBV25-1; d_call: NA; cdr3_aa: CASSGDTFFSGQPQHF; cdr3_nt: TGTGCCAGCAGTGGGGACACCTTTTTTTCGGGTCAGCCCCAGCATTTT
clone_size: NA; cdr3_length: 14; j_call: TRBJ2-3; v_call: TRBV10-1; d_call: NA; cdr3_aa: CASSESDRRGGQYF; cdr3_nt: TGCGCCAGCAGTGAGAGTGACCGAAGGGGGGGGCAGTATTTT
clone_size: NA; cdr3_length: 14; j_call: TRBJ1-4; v_call: TRBV6-5; d_call: TRBD1; cdr3_aa: CASMLDRTNEKLFF; cdr3_nt: TGTGCCAGCATGCTGGACAGGACTAATGAAAAACTGTTTTTT
clone_size: once; cdr3_length: 15; j_call: TRBJ2-7; v_call: TRBV27; d_call: TRBD1; cdr3_aa: CASSLATGLIDEQYF; cdr3_nt: TGTGCCAGCAGTTTAGCGACAGGGTTGATTGACGAGCAGTACTTC
clone_size: NA; cdr3_length: 13; j_call: TRBJ1-2; v_call: TRBV7-2; d_call: NA; cdr3_aa: CASSPVGPYGYTF; cdr3_nt: TGTGCCAGCAGCCCTGTGGGCCCCTATGGCTACACCTTC
clone_size: NA; cdr3_length: 15; j_call: TRBJ2-5; v_call: TRBV5-1; d_call: TRBD1; cdr3_aa: CASSLGQGNQETQYF; cdr3_nt: TGCGCCAGCAGCTTGGGACAGGGAAACCAAGAGACCCAGTACTTC
clone_size: once; cdr3_length: 13; j_call: TRBJ1-2; v_call: TRBV5-6; d_call: NA; cdr3_aa: CASTLGGGYGYTF; cdr3_nt: TGTGCCAGCACCTTGGGGGGCGGTTATGGCTACACCTTC
clone_size: NA; cdr3_length: 15; j_call: TRBJ2-7; v_call: TRBV11-1; d_call: NA; cdr3_aa: CASSPSVLFSYEQYF; cdr3_nt: TGTGCCAGCAGCCCGAGCGTCCTCTTCTCCTACGAGCAGTACTTC
clone_size: NA; cdr3_length: 15; j_call: TRBJ2-1; v_call: TRBV2; d_call: TRBD1; cdr3_aa: CASSESVWGQNEQFF; cdr3_nt: TGTGCCAGCAGTGAATCGGTATGGGGACAGAATGAGCAGTTCTTC
clone_size: NA; cdr3_length: 13; j_call: TRBJ2-7; v_call: TRBV2; d_call: TRBD1; cdr3_aa: CASSEVGTGGLYF; cdr3_nt: TGTGCCAGCAGTGAAGTCGGGACAGGGGGCCTGTACTTC
clone_size: once; cdr3_length: 14; j_call: TRBJ1-1; v_call: TRBV6-5; d_call: NA; cdr3_aa: CASSYSQGGTEAFF; cdr3_nt: TGTGCCAGCAGTTACTCCCAGGGTGGCACTGAAGCTTTCTTT
clone_size: NA; cdr3_length: 16; j_call: TRBJ2-3; v_call: TRBV28; d_call: NA; cdr3_aa: CASSLGLGRGTDTQYF; cdr3_nt: TGTGCCAGCAGTTTAGGTCTGGGCAGGGGCACAGATACGCAGTATTTT
clone_size: NA; cdr3_length: 14; j_call: TRBJ2-1; v_call: TRBV3-1/TRBV3-2; d_call: NA; cdr3_aa: CASSQSGGSNEQFF; cdr3_nt: TGTGCCAGCAGCCAAAGCGGAGGGTCCAATGAGCAGTTCTTC
clone_size: NA; cdr3_length: 14; j_call: TRBJ2-7; v_call: TRBV3-1/TRBV3-2; d_call: TRBD2; cdr3_aa: CASSAPGRPYEQYF; cdr3_nt: TGTGCCAGCAGCGCCCCCGGGAGGCCTTACGAGCAGTACTTC
clone_size: few; cdr3_length: 17; j_call: TRBJ1-1; v_call: TRBV2; d_call: TRBD1; cdr3_aa: CASSFDRDSVSDTEAFF; cdr3_nt: TGTGCCAGCAGTTTCGACCGGGACAGCGTTTCGGACACTGAAGCTTTCTTT
clone_size: NA; cdr3_length: 14; j_call: TRBJ2-5; v_call: TRBV7-3; d_call: NA; cdr3_aa: CASSPPGTQETQYF; cdr3_nt: TGTGCCAGCAGCCCCCCCGGGACTCAAGAGACCCAGTACTTC
clone_size: NA; cdr3_length: 17; j_call: TRBJ2-2; v_call: TRBV19; d_call: NA; cdr3_aa: CASSRGRSVVNTGELFF; cdr3_nt: TGTGCCAGTAGCCGAGGAAGGTCCGTTGTGAACACCGGGGAGCTGTTTTTT
clone_size: NA; cdr3_length: 14; j_call: TRBJ2-7; v_call: TRBV28; d_call: NA; cdr3_aa: CASSFSGVGVEQYF; cdr3_nt: TGTGCCAGCAGTTTTTCAGGGGTAGGTGTCGAGCAGTACTTC
clone_size: NA; cdr3_length: 11; j_call: TRBJ1-5; v_call: TRBV12-3/TRBV12-4; d_call: TRBD1; cdr3_aa: CASSSTGAQHF; cdr3_nt: TGTGCCAGCAGTTCGACAGGGGCCCAGCATTTT
clone_size: few; cdr3_length: 16; j_call: TRBJ2-2; v_call: TRBV10-3; d_call: TRBD2; cdr3_aa: CAISIGAGGNTGELFF; cdr3_nt: TGTGCCATCAGCATTGGAGCGGGAGGGAACACCGGGGAGCTGTTTTTT
clone_size: NA; cdr3_length: 13; j_call: TRBJ1-2; v_call: TRBV30; d_call: NA; cdr3_aa: CAWSGRGNYGYTF; cdr3_nt: TGTGCCTGGAGTGGAAGGGGTAACTATGGCTACACCTTC
clone_size: NA; cdr3_length: 17; j_call: TRBJ1-4; v_call: TRBV7-9; d_call: NA; cdr3_aa: CASSSSLLVATNEKLFF; cdr3_nt: TGTGCCAGCAGCTCTTCTCTTTTAGTTGCAACTAATGAAAAACTGTTTTTT
clone_size: NA; cdr3_length: 19; j_call: TRBJ1-5; v_call: TRBV6-1; d_call: NA; cdr3_aa: CASSDSRGSSRHVNQPQHF; cdr3_nt: TGTGCCAGCAGTGATTCCCGAGGAAGTTCAAGGCACGTCAATCAGCCCCAGCATTTT
clone_size: NA; cdr3_length: 15; j_call: TRBJ2-3; v_call: TRBV30; d_call: TRBD2; cdr3_aa: CAWGLAGPTTDTQYF; cdr3_nt: TGTGCCTGGGGACTAGCGGGACCTACGACAGATACGCAGTATTTT
clone_size: NA; cdr3_length: 14; j_call: TRBJ2-5; v_call: TRBV5-1; d_call: NA; cdr3_aa: CASSLDQGKETQYF; cdr3_nt: TGCGCCAGCAGCTTGGACCAGGGTAAAGAGACCCAGTACTTC
clone_size: NA; cdr3_length: 15; j_call: TRBJ2-7; v_call: TRBV11-3; d_call: NA; cdr3_aa: CASSLGGTSSYEQYF; cdr3_nt: TGTGCCAGCAGCTTAGGGGGGACAAGCTCCTACGAGCAGTACTTC
clone_size: once; cdr3_length: 15; j_call: TRBJ2-7; v_call: TRBV30; d_call: TRBD2; cdr3_aa: CAWSRTGGASYEQYF; cdr3_nt: TGTGCCTGGAGTAGAACGGGAGGGGCCTCATACGAGCAGTACTTC
clone_size: NA; cdr3_length: 13; j_call: TRBJ1-4; v_call: TRBV10-3; d_call: TRBD1; cdr3_aa: CAINRGLGEKLFF; cdr3_nt: TGTGCCATAAACAGGGGGCTAGGTGAAAAACTGTTTTTT
clone_size: NA; cdr3_length: 16; j_call: TRBJ2-1; v_call: TRBV27; d_call: TRBD2; cdr3_aa: CASSLRLADHRDEQFF; cdr3_nt: TGTGCCAGCAGTTTAAGACTAGCGGATCACAGAGATGAGCAGTTCTTC
clone_size: NA; cdr3_length: 14; j_call: TRBJ1-1; v_call: TRBV29-1; d_call: TRBD1; cdr3_aa: CSVQWDSLNTEAFF; cdr3_nt: TGCAGCGTCCAATGGGACAGCTTGAACACTGAAGCTTTCTTT
clone_size: NA; cdr3_length: 15; j_call: TRBJ1-2; v_call: TRBV19; d_call: NA; cdr3_aa: CASSPYRRGNYGYTF; cdr3_nt: TGTGCCAGTAGTCCCTACCGCCGGGGAAACTATGGCTACACCTTC